The T cell receptor (beta chain) under discussion was sequenced for a study of cytomegalovirus exposure and HLA in healthy donors. General observations from the study: An Asian-associated ancestry cluster reportedly showed fewer N-insertions than the approximately 700-donor mean in a later analysis. Owing to their indistinguishability, certain V segments, notably TRBV6-2 and TRBV6-3, were excluded. TCR beta V- and J-gene trimming was later associated with a missense DCLRE1C variant.

On this clone: The target antigen is unknown.

The V segment lost 6 bases and the J segment 5 bases; nucleotides outside the gene matches: 2. Germline CDR1 SNHLY, CDR2 FYNNEI. This CDR3 region has 13 residues. With 60 Vbeta and 13 Jbeta primers, the PCR was carried out. TCRdb's copy holds only in-frame clones and misses some; the assay was immunoSEQ multiplex PCR. The record lists around 37,000 clones, of which the ten most abundant hold about 6.4%. At the time of sampling, donors were nominally healthy, though unrecorded immune exposures were likely. Sequences were obtained from PBMCs. V and J are TRBV2 and TRBJ1-3; 9 bases match TRBD1. The receptor was isolated from a human donor in good health. The CDR3 DNA sequence: TGTGCCAGCAGGGGGACAGGGAGAAACACCATATATTTT. Protein: CASRGTGRNTIYF.